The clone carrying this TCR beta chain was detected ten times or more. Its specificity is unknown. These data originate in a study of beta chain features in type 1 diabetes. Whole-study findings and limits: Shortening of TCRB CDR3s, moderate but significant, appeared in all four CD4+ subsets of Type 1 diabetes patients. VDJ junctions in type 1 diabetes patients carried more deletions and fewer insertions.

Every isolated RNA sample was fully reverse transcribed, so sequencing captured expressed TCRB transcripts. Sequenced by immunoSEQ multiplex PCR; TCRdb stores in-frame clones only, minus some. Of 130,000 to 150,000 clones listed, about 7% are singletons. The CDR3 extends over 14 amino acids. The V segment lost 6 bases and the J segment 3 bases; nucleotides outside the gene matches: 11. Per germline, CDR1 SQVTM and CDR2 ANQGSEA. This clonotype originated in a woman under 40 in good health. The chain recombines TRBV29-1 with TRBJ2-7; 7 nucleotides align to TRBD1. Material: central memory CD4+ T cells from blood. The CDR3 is CSVSLQGTDYEQYF. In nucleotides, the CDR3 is TGCAGCGTATCTCTCCAGGGGACAGACTACGAGCAGTACTTC.